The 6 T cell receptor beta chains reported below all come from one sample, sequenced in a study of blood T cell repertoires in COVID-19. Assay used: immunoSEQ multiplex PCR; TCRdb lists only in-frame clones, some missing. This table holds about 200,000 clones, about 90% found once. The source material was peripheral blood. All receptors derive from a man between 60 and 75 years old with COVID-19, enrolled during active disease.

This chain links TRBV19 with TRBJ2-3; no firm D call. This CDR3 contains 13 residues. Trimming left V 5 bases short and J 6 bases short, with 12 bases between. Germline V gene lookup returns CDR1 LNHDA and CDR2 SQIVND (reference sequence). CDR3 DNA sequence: TGTGCCAGTAGTGACGCGCGGCCCGATACGCAGTATTTT. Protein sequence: CASSDARPDTQYF.

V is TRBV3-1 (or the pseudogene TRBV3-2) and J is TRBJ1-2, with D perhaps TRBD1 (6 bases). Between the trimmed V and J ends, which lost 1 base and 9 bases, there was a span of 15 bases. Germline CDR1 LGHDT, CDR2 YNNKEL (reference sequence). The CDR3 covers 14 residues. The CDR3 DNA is TGTGCCAGCAGCCAAGCTACAGGGCTCCAAAGCTACACCTTC. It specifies CASSQATGLQSYTF.

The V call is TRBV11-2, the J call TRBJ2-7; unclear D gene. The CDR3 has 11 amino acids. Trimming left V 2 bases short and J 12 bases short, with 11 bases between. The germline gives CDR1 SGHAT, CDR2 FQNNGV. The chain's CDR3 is CASSLWALRYF. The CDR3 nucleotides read TGTGCCAGCAGCTTATGGGCTCTCCGGTACTTC.

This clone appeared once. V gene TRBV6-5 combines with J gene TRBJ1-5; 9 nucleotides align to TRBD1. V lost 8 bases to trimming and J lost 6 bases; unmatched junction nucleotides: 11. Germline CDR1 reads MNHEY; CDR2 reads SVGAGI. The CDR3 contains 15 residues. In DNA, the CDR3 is TGTGCCAGCTCTCCGGGACAGGGTTTAGGTCAGCCCCAGCATTTT. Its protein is CASSPGQGLGQPQHF.

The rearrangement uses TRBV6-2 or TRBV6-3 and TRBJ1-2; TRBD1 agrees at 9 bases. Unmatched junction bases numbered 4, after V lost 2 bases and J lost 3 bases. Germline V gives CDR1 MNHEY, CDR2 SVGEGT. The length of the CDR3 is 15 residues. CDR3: CASSYPDRGYYGYTF. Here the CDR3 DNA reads TGTGCCAGCAGTTACCCCGACAGGGGGTACTATGGCTACACCTTC.

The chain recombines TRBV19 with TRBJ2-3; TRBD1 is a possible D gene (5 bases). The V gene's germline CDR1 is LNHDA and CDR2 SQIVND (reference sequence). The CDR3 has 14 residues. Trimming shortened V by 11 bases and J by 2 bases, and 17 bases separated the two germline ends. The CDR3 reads CAVRATEYTDTQYF. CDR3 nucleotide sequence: TGTGCCGTGAGAGCGACAGAATACACAGATACGCAGTATTTT.